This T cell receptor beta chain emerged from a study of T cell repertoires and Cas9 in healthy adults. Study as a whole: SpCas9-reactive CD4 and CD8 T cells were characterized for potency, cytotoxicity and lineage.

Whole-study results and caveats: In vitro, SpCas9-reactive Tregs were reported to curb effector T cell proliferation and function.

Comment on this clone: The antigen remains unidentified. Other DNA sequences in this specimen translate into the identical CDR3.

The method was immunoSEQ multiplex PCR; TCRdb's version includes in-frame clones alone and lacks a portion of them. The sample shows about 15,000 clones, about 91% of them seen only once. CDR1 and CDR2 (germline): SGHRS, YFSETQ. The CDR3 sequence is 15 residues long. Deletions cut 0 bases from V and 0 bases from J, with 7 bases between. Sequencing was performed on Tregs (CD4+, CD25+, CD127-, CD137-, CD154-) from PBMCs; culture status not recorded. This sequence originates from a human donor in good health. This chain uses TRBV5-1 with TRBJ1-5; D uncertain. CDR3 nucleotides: TGCGCCAGCAGCTTGGCCGGCTATAGCAATCAGCCCCAGCATTTT. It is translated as CASSLAGYSNQPQHF.